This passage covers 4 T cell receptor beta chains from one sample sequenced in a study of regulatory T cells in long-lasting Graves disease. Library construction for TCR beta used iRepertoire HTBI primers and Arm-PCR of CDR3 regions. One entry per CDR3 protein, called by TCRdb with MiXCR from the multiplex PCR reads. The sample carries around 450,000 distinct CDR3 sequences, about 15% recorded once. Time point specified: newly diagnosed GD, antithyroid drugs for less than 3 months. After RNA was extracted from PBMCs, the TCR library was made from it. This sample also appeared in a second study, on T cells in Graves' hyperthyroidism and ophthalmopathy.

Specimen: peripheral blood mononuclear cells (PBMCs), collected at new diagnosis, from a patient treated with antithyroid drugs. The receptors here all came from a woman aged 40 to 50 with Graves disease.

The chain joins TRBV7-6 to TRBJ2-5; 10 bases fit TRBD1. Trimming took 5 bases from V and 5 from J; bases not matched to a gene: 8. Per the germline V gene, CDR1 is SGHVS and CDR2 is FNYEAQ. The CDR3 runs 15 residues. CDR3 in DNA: TGTGCCAGCAGCATACCCCCGGGACAGGGGGAGACCCAGTACTTC. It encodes CASSIPPGQGETQYF.

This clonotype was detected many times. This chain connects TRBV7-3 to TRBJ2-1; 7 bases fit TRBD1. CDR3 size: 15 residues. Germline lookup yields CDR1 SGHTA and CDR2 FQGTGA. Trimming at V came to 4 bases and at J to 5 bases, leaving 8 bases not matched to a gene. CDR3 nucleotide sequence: TGTGCCAGCAGCTACAGACAGGGCAGCGACAATGAGCAGTTCTTC. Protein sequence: CASSYRQGSDNEQFF.

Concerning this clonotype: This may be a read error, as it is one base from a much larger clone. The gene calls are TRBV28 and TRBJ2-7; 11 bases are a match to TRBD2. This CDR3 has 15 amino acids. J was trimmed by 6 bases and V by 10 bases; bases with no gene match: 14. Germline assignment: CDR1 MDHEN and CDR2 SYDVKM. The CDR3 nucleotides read TGTGCCAACAGAGCGACTAGCGGGACTAGGAGCGAGCAGTACTTC. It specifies CANRATSGTRSEQYF.

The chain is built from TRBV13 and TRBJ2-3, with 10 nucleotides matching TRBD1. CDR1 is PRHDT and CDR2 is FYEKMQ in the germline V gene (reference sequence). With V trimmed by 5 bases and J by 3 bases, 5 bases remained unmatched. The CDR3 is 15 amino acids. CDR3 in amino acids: CASSMGQGRTDTQYF. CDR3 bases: TGTGCCAGCAGCATGGGACAGGGGAGGACAGATACGCAGTATTTT. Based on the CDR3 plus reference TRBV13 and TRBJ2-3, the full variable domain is AAGVIQSPRHLIKEKRETATLKCYPIPRHDTVYWYQQGPGQDPQFLISFYEKMQSDKGSIPDRFSAQQFSDYHSELNMSSLELGDSALYFCASSMGQGRTDTQYFGPGTRLTVL.